Below are 31 T cell receptor beta chains sequenced from a single sample in a study of cytomegalovirus exposure and HLA in healthy donors. This PCR relied on a set of 60 Vbeta primers and 13 Jbeta primers. Produced via immunoSEQ multiplex PCR; TCRdb's table is partial and in-frame only. The sample table includes 150,000 to 200,000 clones. Material: PBMCs. Every receptor here comes from a young man in good health and CMV-seronegative.

The CDR3 here is CASSQGQGILDGETQYF. In DNA, the CDR3 is TGCGCCAGCAGCCAAGGACAGGGGATTCTCGATGGGGAGACCCAGTACTTC. V and J are TRBV4-1 and TRBJ2-5; TRBD1 agrees at 8 bases. Trimming took 1 base from V and 5 from J; bases not matched to a gene: 12. The CDR3 consists of 17 residues. Looked up from germline, CDR1 is MGHRA and CDR2 is YSYEKL.

The rearrangement links TRBV28 to TRBJ1-5; D not certain. The CDR3 is made up of 13 amino acids. Looked up from germline, CDR1 is MDHEN and CDR2 is SYDVKM. V lost 7 bases and J 7 bases, leaving 14 bases between the germline ends. CDR3: CASTPLGTQPQHF. CDR3 in DNA: TGTGCCAGCACCCCTTTGGGCACACAGCCCCAGCATTTT.

V usage is TRBV14 and J usage is TRBJ2-3; maybe TRBD2 (6 bases). Between the trimmed V and J ends, which lost 1 base and 3 bases, there was a span of 14 bases. CDR1 and CDR2 (germline): SGHDN, FVKESK. CDR3 size: 16 residues. CDR3 sequence reads: CASSQVASVITDTQYF. CDR3 bases: TGTGCCAGCAGCCAAGTGGCTAGCGTCATTACAGATACGCAGTATTTT.

The chain combines TRBV7-9 with TRBJ2-7; the match to TRBD2 covers 10 bases. Germline-derived CDR1 and CDR2 are SEHNR and FQNEAQ (reference sequence). After removal of 6 bases from V and 4 bases from J, the junction contained 9 bases not matched to a gene. The CDR3 covers 15 residues. CDR3 loop: CASSYAGTSEYEQYF. In nucleotides, the CDR3 is TGTGCCAGCAGTTATGCCGGGACTAGCGAGTACGAGCAGTACTTC. Drawing the rest from reference TRBV7-9 and TRBJ2-7, the complete variable domain is DTGVSQNPRHKITKRGQNVTFRCDPISEHNRLYWYRQTLGQGPEFLTYFQNEAQLEKSRLLSDRFSAERPKGSFSTLEIQRTEQGDSAMYLCASSYAGTSEYEQYFGPGTRLTVT.

This chain joins TRBV29-1 and TRBJ2-5; a possible D gene is TRBD2 (7 bases). The CDR3 is 15 residues long. With 8 bases removed from V and 5 bases from J, the gap between germline ends came to 24 bases. Germline V gene sequence: CDR1 SQVTM, CDR2 ANQGSEA. The CDR3, as DNA: TGCAGCTGTCAAAGGGGGGGGGCACCGGGGGAGACCCAGTACTTC. Translated: CSCQRGGAPGETQYF.

The chain joins TRBV6-5 to TRBJ1-1; D is uncertain. Germline lookup yields CDR1 MNHEY and CDR2 SVGAGI. Between the trimmed V and J ends, which lost 2 bases and 0 bases, there was a span of 7 bases. CDR3 length equals 14 residues. CDR3 in amino acids: CASSYLGLNTEAFF. The CDR3 DNA reads as TGTGCCAGCAGTTACCTGGGCCTGAACACTGAAGCTTTCTTT.

The J gene is TRBJ1-5, the V gene TRBV6-5, with 7 bases lining up with TRBD1. This CDR3 is built from 15 residues. Trimming cost V 7 bases and J 7 bases; bases outside gene matches: 13. CDR1 is MNHEY and CDR2 is SVGAGI in the germline V gene. The CDR3 DNA reads TGTGCCAGCACGCCCAGGTGGCAGGGGGACCAGCCCCAGCATTTT. Amino acid sequence: CASTPRWQGDQPQHF.

The J gene is TRBJ2-1, the V gene TRBV5-1; D perhaps matches TRBD1 (5 bases). Trimming cost V 1 base and J 6 bases, with 14 bases left between them. CDR3 length: 15 amino acids. Germline V lookup: CDR1 SGHRS, CDR2 YFSETQ. The CDR3 DNA follows: TGCGCCAGCAGCTTGCCAGGGATAAGCATCAATGAGCAGTTCTTC. Its translation is CASSLPGISINEQFF.

The CDR3 DNA reads TGTGCCAGCAGTCAGTCCGGGACAGGCCACACAGATACGCAGTATTTT. The encoded protein is CASSQSGTGHTDTQYF. The rearrangement links TRBV5-4 to TRBJ2-3; 8 bases line up with TRBD1. V was clipped by 5 bases and J by 2 bases; unmatched bases: 10. The CDR3 consists of 16 residues. Germline CDR1 SGHNT, CDR2 YYREEE (reference sequence).

The J gene is TRBJ1-3, the V gene TRBV27; a weak D match, TRBD1 (5 bases). CDR3 length: 14 residues. Per the germline V gene, CDR1 is MNHEY and CDR2 is SMNVEV (reference sequence). The V end lost 7 bases, the J end lost 0 bases, and 10 bases lay between the germline ends. In DNA, the CDR3 is TGTGCCAGCAAGGACATCCTCTCTGGAAACACCATATATTTT. Translation: CASKDILSGNTIYF.

The chain carries TRBV10-1 and TRBJ1-1; D not resolved. V lost 0 bases, J lost 6 bases, and 8 bases lay in between. Germline assignment: CDR1 WNHNN and CDR2 SYGVQD (reference sequence). The CDR3 runs to 13 residues. Here the CDR3 reads CASSESWQAEAFF. The CDR3 nucleotides read TGCGCCAGCAGTGAGTCGTGGCAAGCTGAAGCTTTCTTT.

The CDR3 loop is CASSRDNMNTEAFF. Here the CDR3 DNA reads TGCGCCAGCAGCAGGGACAATATGAACACTGAAGCTTTCTTT. This chain links TRBV5-1 with TRBJ1-1; D possibly corresponds to TRBD1 (6 bases). Deletions cut 4 bases from V and 0 bases from J, with 10 bases between. Germline values: CDR1 SGHRS, CDR2 YFSETQ. The CDR3 contains 14 residues.

The rearrangement uses TRBV5-1 and TRBJ2-5; TRBD1 agrees at 7 bases. The J call may be mistaken, given a closer DNA end match to TRBJ2-7. The CDR3 length is 16 residues. Germline V lookup: CDR1 SGHRS, CDR2 YFSETQ. The CDR3 DNA reads as TGCGCCAGCAGCTTGGGGGTAGGGACAGACCCCTACGAGCAGTACTTC. It translates to CASSLGVGTDPYEQYF.

The CDR3 sequence is CASSPKGGRGTDTQYF. The CDR3 DNA reads TGTGCCAGCAGTCCGAAGGGAGGGAGGGGGACAGATACGCAGTATTTT. The chain has TRBV6-6 and TRBJ2-3, with D perhaps TRBD2 (7 bases). This CDR3 is built from 16 residues. Germline V gives CDR1 MNHNY, CDR2 SVGAGI (reference sequence). V lost 5 bases and J lost 3, with 18 bases in between.

The chain couples TRBV11-3 to TRBJ2-3; 10 positions agree with TRBD2. The CDR3 loop spans 15 amino acids. The germline V gene has CDR1 SGHNT and CDR2 YENEEA. J was trimmed by 8 bases and V by 3 bases; bases with no gene match: 8. This CDR3 reads CASSFSGTSVVTQYF. CDR3 coding DNA: TGTGCCAGCAGCTTTAGCGGGACTAGCGTAGTTACGCAGTATTTT. The entire variable domain, with the rest obtained from reference TRBV11-3 and TRBJ2-3, is as follows: EAGVVQSPRYKIIEKKQPVAFWCNPISGHNTLYWYLQNLGQGPELLIRYENEEAVDDSQLPKDRFSAERLKGVDSTLKIQPAELGDSAVYLCASSFSGTSVVTQYFGPGTRLTVL.

The CDR3 sequence is CASSPGTSGGEQETQYF. As DNA, the CDR3 is TGTGCCAGCAGCCCGGGGACTAGCGGGGGGGAACAAGAGACCCAGTACTTC. This chain connects TRBV7-2 to TRBJ2-5; 16 bases map to TRBD2. The germline CDR1 and CDR2 sequences are SGHTA and FQGNSA. V lost 5 bases, J lost 2 bases, and 5 bases stayed unmatched. The CDR3 extends over 17 amino acids. Based on the CDR3 plus reference TRBV7-2 and TRBJ2-5, the full variable domain is GAGVSQSPSNKVTEKGKDVELRCDPISGHTALYWYRQSLGQGLEFLIYFQGNSAPDKSGLPSDRFSAERTGGSVSTLTIQRTQQEDSAVYLCASSPGTSGGEQETQYFGPGTRLLVL.

The chain couples TRBV27 to TRBJ1-1, with 12 bases identical to TRBD1. This CDR3 is built from 14 residues. CDR1 and CDR2 from the germline V gene are MNHEY and SMNVEV (reference sequence). J lost 7 bases, V lost 8 bases, and 8 bases had no gene match. The CDR3 loop reads CASARDRGRDEAFF. The CDR3 region has the DNA TGTGCCAGCGCCAGGGACAGGGGGCGAGATGAAGCTTTCTTT.

The CDR3 protein is CASSQGQGQNQPQHF. In nucleotides, the CDR3 is TGCGCCAGCAGCCAAGGGCAGGGGCAGAATCAGCCCCAGCATTTT. The V call is TRBV4-1, the J call TRBJ1-5; D is perhaps TRBD1 (6 bases). Trimming took off 1 base at V and 4 bases at J, with 11 bases between the two ends. The CDR3 spans 15 residues. Germline values: CDR1 MGHRA, CDR2 YSYEKL.

The chain has TRBV10-3 and TRBJ1-1; TRBD1 aligns across 7 bases. The germline V gene encodes CDR1 ENHRY and CDR2 SYGVKD. V shed 9 bases, J shed 2 bases, and the junction held 6 bases outside the gene matches. The CDR3 loop spans 13 amino acids. The CDR3 protein is CAILGTDNTEAFF. In nucleotides, the CDR3 is TGTGCCATTCTCGGGACAGATAACACTGAAGCTTTCTTT.

V gene TRBV25-1 combines with J gene TRBJ1-4; the match to TRBD1 covers 8 bases. The ends lost 3 bases at V and 5 bases at J; junction bases unmatched: 5. This CDR3 contains 15 residues. CDR1 is MGHDK, CDR2 SYGVNS, per germline. The CDR3 bases are TGTGCCAGCAGTGATCCGACAGGGGTGAATGAAAAACTGTTTTTT. It encodes CASSDPTGVNEKLFF.

The rearrangement links TRBV30 to TRBJ2-3, with 10 bases identical to TRBD2. From germline, CDR1 is GTSNPN and CDR2 SVGIG (reference sequence). This CDR3 has 16 residues. V gave up 0 bases and J gave up 4 bases; unmatched junction bases: 7. The CDR3 DNA reads as TGTGCCTGGAGTGTAGGACTAGCGGTCAGGGCAGATACGCAGTATTTT. Translated, it gives CAWSVGLAVRADTQYF.

V is TRBV15 and J is TRBJ2-3; 7 nucleotides agree with TRBD2. The CDR3 covers 15 residues. The germline V gene has CDR1 LNHNV and CDR2 YYDKDF (reference sequence). The ends lost 1 base at V and 2 bases at J; junction bases unmatched: 3. The CDR3 region is CATSRVGGNTDTQYF. CDR3 DNA: TGTGCCACCAGCAGAGTGGGGGGGAACACAGATACGCAGTATTTT.

CDR3 residues: CASSPPGTGLGNTIYF. The CDR3 DNA is TGTGCCAGCTCGCCCCCCGGGACAGGACTTGGAAACACCATATATTTT. The chain recombines TRBV18 with TRBJ1-3, with 8 bases identical to TRBD1. CDR1 KGHSH and CDR2 LQKENI come from the germline V gene. The CDR3 is made up of 16 amino acids. V lost 6 bases to trimming and J lost 3 bases; unmatched junction nucleotides: 10.

CDR3 in DNA: TGCGCCACCTTACAGGGGGCGTACGAGCAGTACTTC. Protein product: CATLQGAYEQYF. This chain links TRBV10-2 with TRBJ2-7; 9 nucleotides match TRBD1. With V trimmed by 10 bases and J by 4 bases, 5 bases remained unmatched. CDR3 length: 12 amino acids. The germline V gene has CDR1 WSHSY and CDR2 SAAADI.

The V and J genes are TRBV7-3 and TRBJ2-2; 7 bases map to TRBD2. Germline assignment: CDR1 SGHTA and CDR2 FQGTGA. Losses at the gene ends were 4 bases for V and 0 bases for J; bases not matched to a gene: 5. The CDR3 extends over 16 amino acids. The CDR3 protein is CASSSYSGANTGELFF. DNA of the CDR3: TGTGCCAGCAGCTCGTACAGCGGGGCGAACACCGGGGAGCTGTTTTTT.

The rearrangement uses TRBV6-5 and TRBJ1-1, with TRBD1 as a possible D gene (6 bases). The germline V and J ends were trimmed by 8 bases and 4 bases, with 11 bases remaining between them. The CDR3 has 12 residues. Germline loops: CDR1 MNHEY, CDR2 SVGAGI. The CDR3 loop is CASQGTGTEAFF. CDR3 DNA: TGTGCCAGCCAGGGGACGGGCACTGAAGCTTTCTTT.

The gene calls are TRBV6-1 and TRBJ1-5; D remains unclear. The CDR3 is 15 amino acids. The V end lost 11 bases, the J end lost 0 bases, and 17 bases lay between the germline ends. Looked up from germline, CDR1 is MNHNS and CDR2 is SASEGT. The CDR3 reads CAGGGQRYSNQPQHF. Written as DNA, the CDR3 is TGTGCCGGCGGAGGGCAGCGATATAGCAATCAGCCCCAGCATTTT.

This chain joins TRBV10-3 and TRBJ1-2; TRBD1 aligns across 10 bases. This CDR3 comprises 14 residues. CDR1 is ENHRY and CDR2 is SYGVKD in the germline V gene. V was pared by 10 bases and J by 4 bases, with 9 bases of the junction left unmatched. DNA of the CDR3: TGTGCCACCTTTCCGGGACAGGGGAGCTATGGCTACACCTTC. Translated: CATFPGQGSYGYTF.

V gene TRBV10-3 combines with J gene TRBJ2-3, with TRBD2 matching 14 bases. This CDR3 is built from 14 residues. The J segment lost 8 bases and the V segment lost 10 bases, leaving 8 bases of the junction unmatched. CDR1 is ENHRY and CDR2 is SYGVKD in the germline V gene. CDR3 nucleotides: TGTGCCACGGCCGGACTAGCGGGAGGTGGTACGCAGTATTTT. This codes for CATAGLAGGGTQYF.

This rearrangement joins TRBV19 to TRBJ1-1, with a possible D match to TRBD1 (5 bases). The CDR3 extends over 15 amino acids. Germline V CDR1 and CDR2: LNHDA, SQIVND (reference sequence). Trimming took off 1 base at V and 1 base at J, with 10 bases between the two ends. Here the CDR3 DNA reads TGTGCCAGTAGTATAGGCGGACACCAGAACACTGAAGCTTTCTTT. It codes for CASSIGGHQNTEAFF.

The rearrangement joins TRBV4-3 to TRBJ1-1; tentative D call: TRBD1 (5 bases). Germline CDR1 and CDR2: LGHNA and YSLEER. The V end lost 0 bases, the J end lost 6 bases, and 20 bases lay between the germline ends. There are 17 residues in the CDR3. CDR3 DNA sequence: TGCGCCAGCAGCCAAGATTGGGGAGGGACTCTCAGCGCTGAAGCTTTCTTT. Amino acid sequence: CASSQDWGGTLSAEAFF.